This TCR beta chain was found in a study of graft-versus-host responses after intestinal transplantation. Study-level results: Patients with graft-donor T cell macrochimerism had high graft-versus-host to host-versus-graft clonal ratios in allografts. Early after transplant, HvG declines were associated with peak levels of circulating GvH clones. Recipient marrow contained GvH clones, some of which appeared first in ileum or blood.

A remark on this clone: Its target is unknown.

Method: immunoSEQ multiplex PCR; TCRdb's copy keeps in-frame clones and lacks some. The data show some 90,000 clones, with roughly 80% seen just once and roughly 0.83% held by the top ten. The origin of this receptor is a human donor who received an intestinal transplant. The input for sequencing was unstimulated CD4+ T cells sorted from spleen or lymph node cells, taken before intestinal transplant.

The CDR3 DNA reads as TGCAGCGTTGCGGGACAGGGAGTCCACGAGCAGTACTTC. Protein product: CSVAGQGVHEQYF. The chain employs TRBV29-1 and TRBJ2-7, with 9 bases that match TRBD1. Germline V gene data show CDR1 as SQVTM and CDR2 as ANQGSEA. V dropped 4 bases and J dropped 5; count of bases not matched to a gene: 6. The CDR3 has 13 amino acids.